Listed below are T cell receptor beta chains from one sample, sequenced in a study of identical twins. TCRdb ran MiXCR on the 5' RACE reads and lists one entry per CDR3 protein. Counted here are some 900,000 distinct CDR3 sequences, roughly 12% occurring once; the ten biggest clones make up roughly 1.6%. These data were likewise used in another study, on yellow fever vaccine responses in identical twins.

Sample: PBMCs. These receptors were obtained from a woman under 30 in good health. Both conserved end residues are part of each CDR3. A D gene is named only where the DNA matches it firmly. Size is omitted from some rows. Given values are once, few, many or a class for expanded clones.

CDR3,DNA,size,D,V,J
CASSLMAAARAF,TGTGCCAGCAGTTTAATGGCGGCCGCGCGGGCCTTC,.,.,TRBV12-3/TRBV12-4,TRBJ2-5
CASTPHVGLTTDTQYF,TGTGCCAGCACTCCACACGTGGGACTAACCACAGATACGCAGTATTTT,.,TRBD2,TRBV6-1,TRBJ2-3
CSVGEAYGSRELFF,TGCAGCGTTGGGGAGGCGTACGGCTCCAGGGAGCTGTTTTTT,.,.,TRBV29-1,TRBJ2-2
CASSPPRDRGTDTQYF,TGTGCCAGCTCACCACCCCGGGACAGGGGTACAGATACGCAGTATTTT,.,TRBD1,TRBV18,TRBJ2-3
CASSFQNQPQHF,TGTGCCAGCAGCTTTCAAAATCAGCCCCAGCATTTT,many,.,TRBV7-2,TRBJ1-5
CSVEDERQRGFGQYF,TGCAGCGTTGAAGATGAGAGGCAAAGGGGCTTTGGGCAGTACTTC,few,.,TRBV29-1,TRBJ2-7
CATREGAGSTGELFF,TGTGCCACCCGAGAGGGAGCGGGGAGCACCGGGGAGCTGTTTTTT,.,TRBD2,TRBV10-3,TRBJ2-2
CASSPGGADNQPQHF,TGTGCCAGCAGCCCTGGGGGCGCGGATAATCAGCCCCAGCATTTT,few,.,TRBV3-1,TRBJ1-5
CASSLRSINEQFF,TGTGCCAGCAGCTTAAGAAGTATTAATGAGCAGTTCTTC,few,.,TRBV11-2,TRBJ2-1
CASSKDFSEQYF,TGTGCCAGCAGCAAAGACTTCTCCGAGCAGTACTTC,.,.,TRBV21-1,TRBJ2-7
CASSEHSSYNSPLHF,TGTGCCAGCAGTGAACACAGCTCCTATAATTCACCCCTCCACTTT,many,.,TRBV6-1,TRBJ1-6
CATSRGTPRQGIPDTQYF,TGTGCCACCAGCAGAGGGACCCCCCGACAGGGGATCCCAGATACGCAGTATTTT,.,TRBD1,TRBV15,TRBJ2-3
CASSQGLAGEKLAKNIQYF,TGCGCCAGCAGCCAAGGTCTAGCGGGGGAAAAGCTAGCCAAAAACATTCAGTACTTC,.,TRBD2,TRBV4-1,TRBJ2-4
CASSLASGAADTQYF,TGTGCCAGCAGCTTAGCCAGCGGGGCAGCAGATACGCAGTATTTT,many,TRBD2,TRBV7-9,TRBJ2-3
CASSFPRDMASGDYNEQFF,TGCGCCAGCAGCTTTCCCAGGGATATGGCTAGCGGGGATTACAATGAGCAGTTCTTC,.,TRBD2,TRBV5-1,TRBJ2-1
CASSLVADYEETQYF,TGCGCCAGCAGCTTGGTGGCAGACTATGAAGAGACCCAGTACTTC,few,.,TRBV5-1,TRBJ2-5
CASSPSGSDPYEQYF,TGTGCCAGCAGCCCCAGCGGTTCGGATCCCTACGAGCAGTACTTC,few,.,TRBV9,TRBJ2-7
CASSLYGREFF,TGTGCCAGCAGTCTATACGGTCGGGAGTTCTTC,few,.,TRBV2,TRBJ2-1
CASNTNRDYNQPQHF,TGTGCCAGCAACACGAACAGAGACTACAATCAGCCCCAGCATTTT,.,.,TRBV28,TRBJ1-5
CSARVQNYNEQFF,TGCAGTGCTAGAGTACAGAATTACAATGAGCAGTTCTTC,few,.,TRBV20-1,TRBJ2-1
CASSLAAGGPQETQYF,TGTGCCAGCAGCTTAGCAGCGGGGGGACCCCAAGAGACCCAGTACTTC,.,TRBD2,TRBV7-2,TRBJ2-5
CASSGPGQLYNEQFF,TGTGCCAGCAGTGGGCCGGGACAGCTATACAATGAGCAGTTCTTC,few,TRBD1,TRBV12-3/TRBV12-4,TRBJ2-1
CASSLGQVPKTDTQYF,TGTGCCAGCAGCTTAGGACAGGTCCCTAAGACAGATACGCAGTATTTT,few,.,TRBV7-9,TRBJ2-3
CASSLDWQGDYGYTF,TGTGCCAGCAGCTTAGACTGGCAGGGCGATTATGGCTACACCTTC,.,.,TRBV7-9,TRBJ1-2
CATSRDNEGDYGYTF,TGTGCCACCAGCAGAGATAACGAGGGGGACTATGGCTACACCTTC,.,.,TRBV15,TRBJ1-2
CASRGIATDTQYF,TGTGCCAGCAGGGGGATAGCGACAGATACGCAGTATTTT,few,.,TRBV7-9,TRBJ2-3
CASTSQGSSSEQYF,TGTGCCAGCACATCACAGGGCTCCTCAAGCGAGCAGTACTTC,few,.,TRBV12-3/TRBV12-4,TRBJ2-7
CASSSTPPTEAFF,TGTGCCAGTAGTTCGACACCCCCGACTGAAGCTTTCTTT,.,.,TRBV19,TRBJ1-1
CASSISGQGVETQYF,TGCGCCAGCAGCATCTCGGGACAAGGAGTGGAGACCCAGTACTTC,.,.,TRBV5-1,TRBJ2-5
CSVGLEQGINTEAFF,TGCAGCGTTGGTCTTGAACAGGGCATTAACACTGAAGCTTTCTTT,few,.,TRBV29-1,TRBJ1-1
CASSQSGGDAYEQYF,TGCGCCAGCAGCCAAAGTGGGGGGGACGCCTACGAGCAGTACTTC,.,TRBD2,TRBV4-1,TRBJ2-7
CASSVVHTDTQYF,TGTGCCAGCAGCGTAGTCCACACAGATACGCAGTATTTT,few,.,TRBV9,TRBJ2-3
CSVGSGGTDTQYF,TGCAGCGTTGGATCAGGGGGCACAGATACGCAGTATTTT,.,.,TRBV29-1,TRBJ2-3
CASSVDRVVENTEAFF,TGTGCCAGCAGCGTCGACAGGGTCGTTGAGAACACTGAAGCTTTCTTT,.,TRBD1,TRBV12-3/TRBV12-4,TRBJ1-1
CASRGEGSGNTIYF,TGTGCCAGCAGGGGGGAGGGCTCTGGAAACACCATATATTTT,few,.,TRBV7-6,TRBJ1-3
CASSSPASDLDTGELFF,TGTGCCAGCAGTTCCCCGGCCTCCGATCTAGATACCGGGGAGCTGTTTTTT,.,.,TRBV28,TRBJ2-2
CASSPGAAETQYF,TGTGCCAGCAGCCCGGGGGCGGCAGAGACCCAGTACTTC,few,.,TRBV6-1,TRBJ2-5
CASSLSGLTDTQYF,TGCGCCAGCAGCTTGTCGGGGCTCACAGATACGCAGTATTTT,many,.,TRBV5-1,TRBJ2-3
CASSPVYSKTNTGELFF,TGTGCCAGCAGCCCAGTATACAGTAAAACGAACACCGGGGAGCTGTTTTTT,few,.,TRBV12-3/TRBV12-4,TRBJ2-2
CAIGGTVNTEAFF,TGTGCCATCGGCGGGACAGTGAACACTGAAGCTTTCTTT,.,TRBD1,TRBV10-3,TRBJ1-1
CAIGPRWTGGSTGELFF,TGTGCCATCGGCCCCCGGTGGACAGGGGGAAGCACCGGGGAGCTGTTTTTT,.,TRBD1,TRBV4-2,TRBJ2-2
CSARDLGGSPGEQYF,TGCAGTGCTAGAGATCTGGGGGGCTCCCCTGGAGAGCAGTACTTC,few,.,TRBV20-1,TRBJ2-7
CATSRDRWTGELFF,TGTGCCACCAGCAGAGATAGATGGACCGGGGAGCTGTTTTTT,.,.,TRBV15,TRBJ2-2
CATSITSYNEQFF,TGTGCCACCAGCATCACTTCGTACAATGAGCAGTTCTTC,few,.,TRBV15,TRBJ2-1
CASSHGLNLAKNIQYF,TGTGCCAGCTCACACGGCCTGAATCTGGCCAAAAACATTCAGTACTTC,once,.,TRBV18,TRBJ2-4
CATSGERENIQYF,TGTGCCACCAGCGGAGAGAGGGAAAACATTCAGTACTTC,many,.,TRBV15,TRBJ2-4
CASSFSGQPGPYEQYF,TGTGCCAGCAGTTTCTCTGGACAGCCTGGCCCCTACGAGCAGTACTTC,.,.,TRBV6-5,TRBJ2-7
CASSAGGTGIAAGEQYF,TGCGCCAGCAGCGCCGGTGGGACAGGGATAGCAGCTGGCGAGCAGTACTTC,few,TRBD1,TRBV10-1,TRBJ2-7
CASSLRHTTDEQFF,TGTGCCAGCAGTTTAAGGCATACGACGGATGAGCAGTTCTTC,.,.,TRBV12-3/TRBV12-4,TRBJ2-1
CASSIGVGWPFF,TGTGCCAGCAGCATAGGGGTCGGGTGGCCGTTTTTT,few,.,TRBV12-3/TRBV12-4,TRBJ1-4
CASRFGQTYNEQFF,TGCGCCAGCAGGTTTGGACAGACTTACAATGAGCAGTTCTTC,.,.,TRBV5-1,TRBJ2-1
CASSPDKDRGPNTEAFF,TGTGCCAGCAGTCCCGATAAAGACAGGGGGCCGAACACTGAAGCTTTCTTT,.,TRBD1,TRBV12-3/TRBV12-4,TRBJ1-1
CSVERVDTQYF,TGCAGCGTTGAAAGAGTAGATACGCAGTATTTT,few,.,TRBV29-1,TRBJ2-3
CASRTRSGIYNEQFF,TGTGCCAGCAGAACGCGTAGCGGGATCTACAATGAGCAGTTCTTC,.,TRBD2,TRBV12-3/TRBV12-4,TRBJ2-1
CASSVSNTGELFF,TGTGCCAGCAGTGTTTCAAACACCGGGGAGCTGTTTTTT,many,.,TRBV25-1,TRBJ2-2